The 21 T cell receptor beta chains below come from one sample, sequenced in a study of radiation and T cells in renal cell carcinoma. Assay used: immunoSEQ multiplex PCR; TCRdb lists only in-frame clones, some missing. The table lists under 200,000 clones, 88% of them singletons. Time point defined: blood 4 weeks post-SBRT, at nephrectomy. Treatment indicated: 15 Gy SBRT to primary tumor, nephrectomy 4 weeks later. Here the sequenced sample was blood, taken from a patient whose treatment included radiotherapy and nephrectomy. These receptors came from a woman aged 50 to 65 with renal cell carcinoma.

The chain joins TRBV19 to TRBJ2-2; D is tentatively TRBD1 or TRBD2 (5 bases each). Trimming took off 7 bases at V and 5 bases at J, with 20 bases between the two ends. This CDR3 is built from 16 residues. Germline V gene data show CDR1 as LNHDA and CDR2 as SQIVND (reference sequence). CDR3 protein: CASKIGLTRGTGELFF. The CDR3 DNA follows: TGTGCCAGTAAGATCGGACTTACAAGGGGTACCGGGGAGCTGTTTTTT.

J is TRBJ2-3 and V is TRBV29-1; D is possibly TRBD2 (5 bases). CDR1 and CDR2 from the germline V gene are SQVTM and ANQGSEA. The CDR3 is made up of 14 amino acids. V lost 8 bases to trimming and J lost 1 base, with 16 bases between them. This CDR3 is CSTEEVRGTDTQYF. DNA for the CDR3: TGCAGCACGGAGGAGGTACGGGGCACAGATACGCAGTATTTT.

Here the CDR3 DNA reads TGTGCCAGCGGTCAGACCGGGACTAGCGGCCACAATGAGCAGTTCTTC. Protein: CASGQTGTSGHNEQFF. This rearrangement joins TRBV4-2 to TRBJ2-1; the match to TRBD2 covers 11 bases. The ends lost 8 bases at V and 5 bases at J; junction bases unmatched: 11. The CDR3 sequence is 16 residues long. The germline V gene encodes CDR1 LGHNA and CDR2 YNFKEQ.

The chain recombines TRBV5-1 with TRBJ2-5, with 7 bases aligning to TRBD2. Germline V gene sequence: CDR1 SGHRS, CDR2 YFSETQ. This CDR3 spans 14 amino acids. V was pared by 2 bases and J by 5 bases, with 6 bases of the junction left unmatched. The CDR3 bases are TGCGCCAGCAGCTTTCGCGGGGAGGGGGAGACCCAGTACTTC. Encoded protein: CASSFRGEGETQYF.

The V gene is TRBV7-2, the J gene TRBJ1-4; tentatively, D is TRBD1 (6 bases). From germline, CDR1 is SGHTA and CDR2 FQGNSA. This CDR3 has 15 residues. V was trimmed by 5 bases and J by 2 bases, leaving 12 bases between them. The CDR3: CASSLHRDTNEKLFF. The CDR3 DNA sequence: TGTGCCAGCAGCCTTCACAGGGATACTAATGAAAAACTGTTTTTT.

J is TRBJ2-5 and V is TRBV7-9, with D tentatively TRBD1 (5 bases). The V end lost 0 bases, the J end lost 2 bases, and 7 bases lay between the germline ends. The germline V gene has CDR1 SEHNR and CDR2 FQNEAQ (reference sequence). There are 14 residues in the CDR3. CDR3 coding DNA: TGTGCCAGCAGCTTAGCCCAGGGACAAGAGACCCAGTACTTC. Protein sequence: CASSLAQGQETQYF.

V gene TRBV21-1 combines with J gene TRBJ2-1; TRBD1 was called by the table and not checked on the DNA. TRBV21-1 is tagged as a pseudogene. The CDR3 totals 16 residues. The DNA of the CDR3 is TGTGCCAGCAGCTCGATCGGGACAGGGAACTACAATGAGCAGTTCTTC. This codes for CASSSIGTGNYNEQFF.

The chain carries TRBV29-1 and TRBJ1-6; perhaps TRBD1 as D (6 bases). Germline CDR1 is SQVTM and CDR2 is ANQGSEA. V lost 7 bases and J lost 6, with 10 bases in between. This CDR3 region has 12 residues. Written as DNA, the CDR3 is TGCAGCGCAGGGGAGGGTAATTCACCCCTCCACTTT. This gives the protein CSAGEGNSPLHF.

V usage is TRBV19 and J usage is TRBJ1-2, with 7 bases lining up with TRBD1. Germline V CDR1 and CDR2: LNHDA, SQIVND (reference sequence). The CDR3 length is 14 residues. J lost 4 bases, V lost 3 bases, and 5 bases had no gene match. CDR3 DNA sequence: TGTGCCAGTAGTATTTGGGGGACAGCCTATGGCTACACCTTC. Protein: CASSIWGTAYGYTF.

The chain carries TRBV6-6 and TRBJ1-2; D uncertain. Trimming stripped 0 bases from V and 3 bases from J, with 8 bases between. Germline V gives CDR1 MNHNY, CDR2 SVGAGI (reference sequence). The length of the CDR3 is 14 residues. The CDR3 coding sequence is TGTGCCAGCAGTTACTCGTGGGAGGACTATGGCTACACCTTC. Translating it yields CASSYSWEDYGYTF.

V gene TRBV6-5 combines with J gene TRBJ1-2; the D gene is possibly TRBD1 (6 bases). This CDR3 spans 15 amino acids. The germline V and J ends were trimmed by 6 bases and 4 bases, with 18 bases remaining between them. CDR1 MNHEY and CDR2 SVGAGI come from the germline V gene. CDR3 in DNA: TGTGCCAGCAGCCCCGCCGGGACACTTTTCTATGGCTACACCTTC. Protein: CASSPAGTLFYGYTF.

Written as DNA, the CDR3 is TGTGCCAGCAGCGCCGTAAGGGGGTTAAGTTCCTACGAGCAGTACTTC. Its translation is CASSAVRGLSSYEQYF. The V and J genes are TRBV11-1 and TRBJ2-7, with D perhaps TRBD1 (6 bases). The germline CDR1 and CDR2 sequences are SGHAT and FQDESV (reference sequence). The V end was cut by 5 bases, the J end by 1 base, with 18 bases between. The CDR3 is 16 amino acids.

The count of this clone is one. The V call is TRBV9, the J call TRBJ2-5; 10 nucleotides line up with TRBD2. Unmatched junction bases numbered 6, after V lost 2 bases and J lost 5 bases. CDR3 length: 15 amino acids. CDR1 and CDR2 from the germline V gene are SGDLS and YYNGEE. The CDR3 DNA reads TGTGCCAGCAGCGTGGGACTAGCGATCAGGGAGACCCAGTACTTC. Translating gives CASSVGLAIRETQYF.

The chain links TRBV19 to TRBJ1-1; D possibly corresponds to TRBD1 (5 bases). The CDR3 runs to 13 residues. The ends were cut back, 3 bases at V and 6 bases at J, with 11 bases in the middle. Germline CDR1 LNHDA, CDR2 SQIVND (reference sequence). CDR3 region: CASSIRTGPEAFF. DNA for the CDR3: TGTGCCAGTAGTATCAGAACAGGTCCTGAAGCTTTCTTT.

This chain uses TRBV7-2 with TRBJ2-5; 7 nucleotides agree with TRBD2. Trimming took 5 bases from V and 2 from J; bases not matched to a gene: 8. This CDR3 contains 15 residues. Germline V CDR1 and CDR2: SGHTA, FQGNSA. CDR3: CASSTAGTNQETQYF. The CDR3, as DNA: TGTGCCAGCAGCACGGCCGGGACTAATCAAGAGACCCAGTACTTC.

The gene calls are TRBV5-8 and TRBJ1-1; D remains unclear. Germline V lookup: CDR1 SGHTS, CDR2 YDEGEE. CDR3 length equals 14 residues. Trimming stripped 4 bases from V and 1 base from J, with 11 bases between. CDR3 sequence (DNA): TGTGCCAGCAGCCCTGATCCGGGGAACACTGAAGCTTTCTTT. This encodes CASSPDPGNTEAFF.

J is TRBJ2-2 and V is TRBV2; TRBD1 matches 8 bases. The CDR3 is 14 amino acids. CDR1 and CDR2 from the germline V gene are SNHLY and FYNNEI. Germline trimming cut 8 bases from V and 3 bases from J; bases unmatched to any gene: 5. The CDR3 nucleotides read TGTGCCAGCTGGACAGGGCCGCACACCGGGGAGCTGTTTTTT. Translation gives CASWTGPHTGELFF.

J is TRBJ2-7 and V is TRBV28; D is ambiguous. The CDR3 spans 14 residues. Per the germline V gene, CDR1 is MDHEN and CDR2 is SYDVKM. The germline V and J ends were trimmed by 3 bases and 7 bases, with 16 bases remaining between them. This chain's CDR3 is CASSLTVALGEQYF. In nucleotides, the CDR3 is TGTGCCAGCAGTTTGACCGTCGCATTAGGGGAGCAGTACTTC.

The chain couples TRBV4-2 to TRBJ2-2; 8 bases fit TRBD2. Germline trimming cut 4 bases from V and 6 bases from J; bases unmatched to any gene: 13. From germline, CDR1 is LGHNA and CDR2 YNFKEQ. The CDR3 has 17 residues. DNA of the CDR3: TGTGCCAGCAGCCGAAACACCGGGGGGGCTTTTGCCGGGGAGCTGTTTTTT. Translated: CASSRNTGGAFAGELFF.

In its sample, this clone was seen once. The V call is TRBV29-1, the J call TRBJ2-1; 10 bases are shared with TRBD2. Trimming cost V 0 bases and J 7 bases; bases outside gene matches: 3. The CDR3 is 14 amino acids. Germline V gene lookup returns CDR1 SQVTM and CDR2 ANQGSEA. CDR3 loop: CSVEDLAGANEQFF. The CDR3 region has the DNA TGCAGCGTTGAAGATCTAGCGGGGGCTAATGAGCAGTTCTTC.

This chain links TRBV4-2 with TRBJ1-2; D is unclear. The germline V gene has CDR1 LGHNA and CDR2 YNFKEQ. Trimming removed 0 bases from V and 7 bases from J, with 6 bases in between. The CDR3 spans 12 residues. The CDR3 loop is CASSQDGLGYTF. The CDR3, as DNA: TGTGCCAGCAGCCAAGATGGACTTGGCTACACCTTC.